The 32 T cell receptor beta chains given below trace back to one sample, sequenced in a study of OX40 agonist ivuxolimab in advanced cancers. Assay: immunoSEQ multiplex PCR; the TCRdb copy retains only in-frame clones and omits some. The sample holds around 80,000 clones, 70% to 90% seen once. The input for sequencing was CD4+ or CD8+ T cells sorted from blood, taken in a trial of the OX40 agonist ivuxolimab. Receptors originate from an adult with an advanced solid tumor such as melanoma, head and neck, liver or kidney cancer.

The table lists this clone with a count of one. V and J are TRBV2 and TRBJ2-7; a weak D match, TRBD1 (6 bases). The V gene's germline CDR1 is SNHLY and CDR2 FYNNEI. There are 13 residues in the CDR3. Trimming shortened V by 7 bases and J by 0 bases, and 10 bases separated the two germline ends. The CDR3 DNA is TGTGCCAGCATGGGGGCCAGCTCCTACGAGCAGTACTTC. Translation: CASMGASSYEQYF.

The chain couples TRBV11-2 to TRBJ1-3; D remains unclear. The CDR3 extends over 13 amino acids. With 0 bases removed from V and 8 bases from J, the gap between germline ends came to 8 bases. Germline V gene lookup returns CDR1 SGHAT and CDR2 FQNNGV. In DNA, the CDR3 is TGTGCCAGCAGCTTAGATAGCGAGGACACCATATATTTT. Protein product: CASSLDSEDTIYF.

J is TRBJ2-7 and V is TRBV30, with D possibly TRBD2 on 5 matching bases. This CDR3 has 14 amino acids. CDR1 and CDR2 (germline): GTSNPN, SVGIG (reference sequence). With 2 bases removed from V and 3 bases from J, the gap between germline ends came to 14 bases. CDR3 sequence reads: CAWSSGGNLYEQYF. CDR3 DNA sequence: TGTGCCTGGAGTTCCGGAGGCAACCTCTACGAGCAGTACTTC.

The V gene is TRBV6-6, the J gene TRBJ1-1; D unresolved. The CDR3 totals 13 residues. With 7 bases removed from V and 2 bases from J, the gap between germline ends came to 11 bases. The germline CDR1 and CDR2 sequences are MNHNY and SVGAGI (reference sequence). Here the CDR3 reads CASTTLSNTEAFF. The CDR3 region has the DNA TGTGCCAGCACCACCCTCTCTAACACTGAAGCTTTCTTT.

The rearrangement joins TRBV9 to TRBJ2-7; 10 bases line up with TRBD1. The junction had 6 bases not matched to a gene; V was cut back by 2 bases and J by 4 bases. Germline V gene data show CDR1 as SGDLS and CDR2 as YYNGEE. This CDR3 is built from 15 residues. The CDR3 loop reads CASSVQGTGEYEQYV. CDR3 coding DNA: TGTGCCAGCAGCGTGCAAGGGACAGGGGAATACGAGCAGTACGTC.

The V call is TRBV7-2, the J call TRBJ2-3; D is unresolved. Trimming cost V 1 base and J 2 bases, with 4 bases left between them. The CDR3 is 13 residues long. Germline V CDR1 and CDR2: SGHTA, FQGNSA. CDR3: CASSLVVTDTQYF. CDR3 nucleotides: TGTGCCAGCAGCTTAGTCGTCACAGATACGCAGTATTTT. Full variable domain (remainder filled in from reference TRBV7-2 and TRBJ2-3): GAGVSQSPSNKVTEKGKDVELRCDPISGHTALYWYRQSLGQGLEFLIYFQGNSAPDKSGLPSDRFSAERTGGSVSTLTIQRTQQEDSAVYLCASSLVVTDTQYFGPGTRLTVL.

The CDR3 loop reads CASSALTGTEAFF. As DNA, the CDR3 is TGCGCCAGCAGTGCCCTGACAGGGACTGAAGCTTTCTTT. The chain couples TRBV10-1 to TRBJ1-1; TRBD1 matches 7 bases. Germline assignment: CDR1 WNHNN and CDR2 SYGVQD (reference sequence). The CDR3 consists of 13 residues. The junction had 4 bases not matched to a gene; V was cut back by 4 bases and J by 5 bases.

The count of this clone is one. The chain joins TRBV7-7 to TRBJ2-1, with TRBD2 matching 8 bases. Trimming took 4 bases from V and 5 from J; bases not matched to a gene: 19. The CDR3 contains 19 residues. From germline, CDR1 is SSHAT and CDR2 FNYEAQ (reference sequence). The CDR3 DNA sequence: TGTGCCAGCAGCTCGTTAGTAGCCCCGGGAGGGCTCGGTAACAATGAGCAGTTCTTC. Its translation: CASSSLVAPGGLGNNEQFF. Filled out from reference TRBV7-7 and TRBJ2-1, the complete variable domain reads GAGVSQSPRYKVTKRGQDVTLRCDPISSHATLYWYQQALGQGPEFLTYFNYEAQPDKSGLPSDRFSAERPEGSISTLTIQRTEQRDSAMYRCASSSLVAPGGLGNNEQFFGPGTRLTVL.

The rearrangement uses TRBV7-8 and TRBJ1-5; TRBD1 is a possible D gene (6 bases). Germline V gene sequence: CDR1 SGHVS, CDR2 FQNEAQ. The length of the CDR3 is 14 residues. V was trimmed by 7 bases and J by 5 bases, leaving 15 bases between them. This CDR3 reads CASMEQGWYQPQHF. The CDR3 region has the DNA TGTGCCAGCATGGAACAGGGTTGGTATCAGCCCCAGCATTTT.

The V and J genes are TRBV9 and TRBJ2-1; D is perhaps TRBD1 (5 bases). Germline CDR1 SGDLS, CDR2 YYNGEE. The CDR3 has 13 residues. V lost 3 bases and J lost 7, with 11 bases in between. The CDR3, as DNA: TGTGCCAGCAGCGCCCAGCAGGGTAATGAGCAGTTCTTC. Its translation: CASSAQQGNEQFF.

V usage is TRBV4-3 and J usage is TRBJ2-3; 9 nucleotides align to TRBD1. Germline CDR1 and CDR2: LGHNA and YSLEER. The CDR3 contains 16 residues. V was clipped by 3 bases and J by 2 bases; unmatched bases: 6. CDR3 region: CASSQAGQGPTDTQYF. CDR3 nucleotide sequence: TGCGCCAGCAGCCAGGCCGGACAGGGGCCCACAGATACGCAGTATTTT.

The chain has TRBV6-5 and TRBJ2-7; TRBD1 aligns across 7 bases. Unmatched junction bases numbered 9, after V lost 7 bases and J lost 3 bases. Germline CDR1 and CDR2: MNHEY and SVGAGI. CDR3 length: 14 residues. This CDR3 is CASKGRQGHYEQYF. Here the CDR3 DNA reads TGTGCCAGCAAGGGGAGACAGGGACACTACGAGCAGTACTTC.

The V and J genes are TRBV30 and TRBJ2-5, with 10 bases fitting TRBD2. Germline loops: CDR1 GTSNPN, CDR2 SVGIG (reference sequence). The J segment lost 4 bases and the V segment lost 4 bases, leaving 6 bases of the junction unmatched. The CDR3 covers 14 residues. CDR3 amino acids: CAWNQRGGGETQYF. CDR3 bases: TGTGCCTGGAACCAGCGGGGGGGCGGAGAGACCCAGTACTTC. Full variable domain (outside the CDR3, taken from reference TRBV30 and TRBJ2-5): SQTIHQWPATLVQPVGSPLSLECTVEGTSNPNLYWYRQAAGRGLQLLFYSVGIGQISSEVPQNLSASRPQDRQFILSSKKLLLSDSGFYLCAWNQRGGGETQYFGPGTRLLVL.

The rearrangement links TRBV6-6 to TRBJ2-5; D not resolved. The CDR3 loop spans 11 amino acids. With 6 bases removed from V and 2 bases from J, the gap between germline ends came to 4 bases. Germline V lookup: CDR1 MNHNY, CDR2 SVGAGI (reference sequence). Here the CDR3 reads CASRVQETQYF. In nucleotides, the CDR3 is TGTGCCAGCAGAGTACAAGAGACCCAGTACTTC.

The gene calls are TRBV6-5 and TRBJ2-6; D not resolved. Deletions cut 0 bases from V and 0 bases from J, with 6 bases between. Per the germline V gene, CDR1 is MNHEY and CDR2 is SVGAGI. The CDR3 length is 16 residues. The CDR3 is CASSYSRLSGANVLTF. CDR3 coding DNA: TGTGCCAGCAGTTACTCGAGGCTCTCTGGGGCCAACGTCCTGACTTTC.

The chain carries TRBV4-3 and TRBJ2-5; 10 bases fit TRBD2. This CDR3 contains 18 residues. Losses at the gene ends were 0 bases for V and 2 bases for J; bases not matched to a gene: 9. Germline values: CDR1 LGHNA, CDR2 YSLEER. CDR3 nucleotides: TGCGCCAGCAGCCAAGATTTCGCGCTAGCGGGGGTTCAAGAGACCCAGTACTTC. This gives the protein CASSQDFALAGVQETQYF.

The chain employs TRBV10-3 and TRBJ2-1, with 14 bases that match TRBD2. The J segment lost 7 bases and the V segment lost 2 bases, leaving 10 bases of the junction unmatched. The CDR3 spans 18 residues. The V gene's germline CDR1 is ENHRY and CDR2 SYGVKD. In DNA form, the CDR3 reads TGTGCCATCAGTGAGCCGACCCGACTAGCGGGGGGGCAGAATGAGCAGTTCTTC. Amino acids: CAISEPTRLAGGQNEQFF.

The gene calls are TRBV5-1 and TRBJ2-7, with a possible D match to TRBD2 (6 bases). The V end lost 4 bases, the J end lost 3 bases, and 14 bases lay between the germline ends. The germline gives CDR1 SGHRS, CDR2 YFSETQ. The CDR3 has 14 residues. The CDR3, as DNA: TGCGCCAGCAGCCTGGGGGGAGAACTCTACGAGCAGTACGTC. Its translation is CASSLGGELYEQYV.

This chain uses TRBV11-2 with TRBJ1-4; D unresolved. The CDR3 runs 12 residues. With 1 base removed from V and 8 bases from J, the gap between germline ends came to 5 bases. Per germline, CDR1 SGHAT and CDR2 FQNNGV. CDR3 protein: CASSLVREKLFF. As DNA, the CDR3 is TGTGCCAGCAGCTTAGTGCGGGAAAAACTGTTTTTT. Complete variable domain (other parts from reference TRBV11-2 and TRBJ1-4): EAGVAQSPRYKIIEKRQSVAFWCNPISGHATLYWYQQILGQGPKLLIQFQNNGVVDDSQLPKDRFSAERLKGVDSTLKIQPAKLEDSAVYLCASSLVREKLFFGSGTQLSVL.

This rearrangement joins TRBV5-6 to TRBJ1-5; 7 bases agree with TRBD1. The trim removed 4 bases at V and 3 bases at J, leaving 13 bases unmatched. The CDR3 is 17 residues long. Germline V CDR1 and CDR2: SGHDT, YYEEEE. In DNA, the CDR3 is TGTGCCAGCAGCCCGGGGGGCATAGGGGGCTCCAATCAGCCCCAGCATTTT. It encodes CASSPGGIGGSNQPQHF.

The rearrangement uses TRBV28 and TRBJ1-1; D may be TRBD1 (6 bases). The CDR3 has 14 residues. In germline, CDR1 is MDHEN, CDR2 SYDVKM. The ends were cut back, 7 bases at V and 3 bases at J, with 15 bases in the middle. This CDR3 is CASTPGGPHTEAFF. As DNA, the CDR3 is TGTGCCAGCACCCCGGGGGGGCCACACACTGAAGCTTTCTTT.

V gene TRBV11-1 combines with J gene TRBJ2-1, with D uncertain. There are 15 residues in the CDR3. Trimming stripped 0 bases from V and 6 bases from J, with 12 bases between. Per germline, CDR1 SGHAT and CDR2 FQDESV (reference sequence). CDR3 protein: CASSLATGPINEQFF. As DNA, the CDR3 is TGTGCCAGCAGCTTAGCCACCGGGCCCATCAATGAGCAGTTCTTC.

The rearrangement joins TRBV6-5 to TRBJ2-7, with D possibly being TRBD1 (6 bases). V was shortened by 6 bases and J by 3 bases, with 15 bases between the two germline ends. Germline V gives CDR1 MNHEY, CDR2 SVGAGI. The CDR3 is 14 amino acids. The CDR3 DNA sequence: TGTGCCAGCAGACTCCTTAACAGGGACTACGAGCAGTACTTC. It translates to CASRLLNRDYEQYF.

V and J are TRBV18 and TRBJ1-4; weak D call: TRBD1 (6 bases). This CDR3 contains 13 residues. Trimming took off 4 bases at V and 8 bases at J, with 11 bases between the two ends. Germline V gene sequence: CDR1 KGHSH, CDR2 LQKENI. The CDR3 DNA is TGTGCCAGCTCACGAGGGGGGCGAGAAAAACTGTTTTTT. Protein product: CASSRGGREKLFF. The full variable domain, completed using reference TRBV18 and TRBJ1-4, is NAGVMQNPRHLVRRRGQEARLRCSPMKGHSHVYWYRQLPEEGLKFMVYLQKENIIDESGMPKERFSAEFPKEGPSILRIQQVVRGDSAAYFCASSRGGREKLFFGSGTQLSVL.

V is TRBV5-4 and J is TRBJ2-2, with 11 nucleotides matching TRBD2. With V trimmed by 1 base and J by 8 bases, 7 bases remained unmatched. The germline V gene encodes CDR1 SGHNT and CDR2 YYREEE (reference sequence). The CDR3 runs 16 residues. DNA of the CDR3: TGTGCCAGCAGCTTGAGTCTAGCGGGGGGACTGGGGGAGCTGTTTTTT. The encoded protein is CASSLSLAGGLGELFF.

This chain connects TRBV11-3 to TRBJ2-3, with D possibly being TRBD1 (5 bases). Germline assignment: CDR1 SGHNT and CDR2 YENEEA. The CDR3 length is 15 residues. Trimming shortened V by 5 bases and J by 0 bases, and 12 bases separated the two germline ends. CDR3 sequence (DNA): TGTGCCAGCAGCCTAAGACAGCCTAGCACAGATACGCAGTATTTT. This gives the protein CASSLRQPSTDTQYF.

The chain is built from TRBV5-4 and TRBJ2-5; TRBD1 agrees at 8 bases. CDR1 is SGHNT and CDR2 is YYREEE in the germline V gene (reference sequence). V lost 4 bases, J lost 4 bases, and 12 bases stayed unmatched. CDR3 length: 16 amino acids. Here the CDR3 DNA reads TGTGCCAGCAGCCCAAAAATCGGACAGGGACGAGAGACCCAGTACTTC. Translated: CASSPKIGQGRETQYF.

This chain joins TRBV11-2 and TRBJ2-7, with 13 bases fitting TRBD2. Looked up from germline, CDR1 is SGHAT and CDR2 is FQNNGV. CDR3 length equals 16 residues. Trimming removed 1 base from V and 3 bases from J; junction bases left unmatched: 3. CDR3 residues: CASSLVGTSGVYEQYV. The CDR3 nucleotides are TGTGCCAGCAGCTTAGTAGGGACTAGCGGGGTCTACGAGCAGTACGTC.

The J gene is TRBJ2-3, the V gene TRBV7-6; D is unresolved. V was shortened by 0 bases and J by 6 bases, with 7 bases between the two germline ends. The CDR3 is 13 residues long. In germline, CDR1 is SGHVS, CDR2 FNYEAQ. Here the CDR3 reads CASSLARSDTQYF. As DNA, the CDR3 is TGTGCCAGCAGCTTAGCCCGTAGTGATACGCAGTATTTT.

This clone was seen only once. The V call is TRBV7-2, the J call TRBJ1-5; D might be TRBD1 (6 bases). Germline V gene sequence: CDR1 SGHTA, CDR2 FQGNSA. The length of the CDR3 is 14 residues. The V end was cut by 5 bases, the J end by 6 bases, with 14 bases between. Here the CDR3 DNA reads TGTGCCAGCAGCCCGGAGACAGGCCCTCAGCCCCAGCATTTT. It encodes CASSPETGPQPQHF.

The rearrangement uses TRBV14 and TRBJ1-2; 10 bases align to TRBD1. There are 14 residues in the CDR3. With 2 bases clipped from V and 8 bases from J, the junction kept 5 bases outside the gene matches. The germline gives CDR1 SGHDN, CDR2 FVKESK. CDR3 residues: CASSQSGTGVGYTF. CDR3 coding DNA: TGTGCCAGCAGCCAATCTGGGACAGGGGTAGGCTACACCTTC.

This clone was recorded only once. This rearrangement joins TRBV6-5 to TRBJ2-1; 11 bases agree with TRBD2. CDR3 size: 15 residues. The J segment lost 3 bases and the V segment lost 6 bases, leaving 4 bases of the junction unmatched. Germline CDR1 is MNHEY and CDR2 is SVGAGI. CDR3 coding DNA: TGTGCCAGCAGAGAGACTAGCGGGGACTACAATGAGCAGTTCTTC. This sequence encodes CASRETSGDYNEQFF.